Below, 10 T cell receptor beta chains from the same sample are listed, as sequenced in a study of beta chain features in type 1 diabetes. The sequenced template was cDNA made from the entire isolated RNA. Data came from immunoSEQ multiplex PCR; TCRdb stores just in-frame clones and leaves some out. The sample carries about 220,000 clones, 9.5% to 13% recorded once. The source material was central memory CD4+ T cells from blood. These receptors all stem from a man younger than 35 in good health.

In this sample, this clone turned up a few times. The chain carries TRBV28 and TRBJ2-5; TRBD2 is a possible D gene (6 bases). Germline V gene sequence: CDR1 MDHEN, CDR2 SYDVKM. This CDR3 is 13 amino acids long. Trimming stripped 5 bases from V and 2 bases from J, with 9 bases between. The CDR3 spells CASSPGGQETQYF. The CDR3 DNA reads TGTGCCAGCAGTCCCGGGGGACAAGAGACCCAGTACTTC.

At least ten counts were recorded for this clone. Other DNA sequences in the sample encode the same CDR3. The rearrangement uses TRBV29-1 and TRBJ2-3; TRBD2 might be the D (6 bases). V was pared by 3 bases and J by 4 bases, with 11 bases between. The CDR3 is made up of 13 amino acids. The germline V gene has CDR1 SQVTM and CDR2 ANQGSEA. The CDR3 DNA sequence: TGCAGCGTTGATCGGGGACTCCCAGATACGCAGTATTTT. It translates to CSVDRGLPDTQYF.

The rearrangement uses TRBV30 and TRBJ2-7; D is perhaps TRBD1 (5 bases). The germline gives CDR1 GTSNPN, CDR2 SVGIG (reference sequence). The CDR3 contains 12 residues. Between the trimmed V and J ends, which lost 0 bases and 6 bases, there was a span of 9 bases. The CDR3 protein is CAWSVRGIEQYF. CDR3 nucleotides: TGTGCCTGGAGTGTAAGGGGCATCGAGCAGTACTTC.

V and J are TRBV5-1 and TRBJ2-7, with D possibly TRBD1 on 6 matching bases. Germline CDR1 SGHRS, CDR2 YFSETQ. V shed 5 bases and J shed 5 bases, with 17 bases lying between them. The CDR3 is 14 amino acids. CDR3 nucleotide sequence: TGCGCCAGCAGGTCTAGGGGGTCCGTTAACGAGCAGTACTTC. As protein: CASRSRGSVNEQYF.

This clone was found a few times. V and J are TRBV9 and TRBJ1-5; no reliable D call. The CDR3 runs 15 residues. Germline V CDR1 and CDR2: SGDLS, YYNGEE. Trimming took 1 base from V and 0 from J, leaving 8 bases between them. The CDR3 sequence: CASSVSSNSNQPQHF. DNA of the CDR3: TGTGCCAGCAGCGTAAGCAGCAATAGCAATCAGCCCCAGCATTTT.

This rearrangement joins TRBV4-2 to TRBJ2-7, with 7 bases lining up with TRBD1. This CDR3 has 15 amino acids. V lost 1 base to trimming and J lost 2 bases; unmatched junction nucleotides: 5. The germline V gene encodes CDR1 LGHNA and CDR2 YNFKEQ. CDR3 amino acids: CASSQGVDRAYEQYF. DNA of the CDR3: TGTGCCAGCAGCCAAGGGGTCGACAGGGCCTACGAGCAGTACTTC.

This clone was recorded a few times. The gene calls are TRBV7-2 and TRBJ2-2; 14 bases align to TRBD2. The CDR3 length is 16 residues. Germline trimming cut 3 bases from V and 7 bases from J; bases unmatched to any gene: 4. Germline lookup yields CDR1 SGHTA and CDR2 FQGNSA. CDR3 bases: TGTGCCAGCAGCTTGGGACTAGCGGGAGCATTCGGGGAGCTGTTTTTT. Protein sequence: CASSLGLAGAFGELFF.

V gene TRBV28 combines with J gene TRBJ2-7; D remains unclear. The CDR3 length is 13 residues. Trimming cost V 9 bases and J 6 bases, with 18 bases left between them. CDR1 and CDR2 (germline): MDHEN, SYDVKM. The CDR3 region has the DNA TGTGCCAGTCTCGACCTCATGGCCCCCGAGCAGTACTTC. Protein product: CASLDLMAPEQYF.

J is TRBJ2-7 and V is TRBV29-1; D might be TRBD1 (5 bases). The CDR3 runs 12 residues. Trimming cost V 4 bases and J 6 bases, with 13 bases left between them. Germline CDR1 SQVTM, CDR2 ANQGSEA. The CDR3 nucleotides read TGCAGCGTTGGCAGGGCAGGAAGCGAGCAGTACTTC. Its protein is CSVGRAGSEQYF.

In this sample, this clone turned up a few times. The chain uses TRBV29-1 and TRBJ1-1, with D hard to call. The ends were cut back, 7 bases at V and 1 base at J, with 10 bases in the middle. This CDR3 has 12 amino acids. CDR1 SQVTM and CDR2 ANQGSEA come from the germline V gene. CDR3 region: CSAGRANTEAFF. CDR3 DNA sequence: TGCAGCGCCGGACGGGCGAACACTGAAGCTTTCTTT.